This passage covers 16 T cell receptor beta chains from one sample sequenced in a study of blood T cell repertoires in COVID-19 (dated by TCRdb to 2019 to 2021). The library was built by means of the immunoSEQ multiplex PCR assay. This is the immuneACCESS table as TCRdb keeps it, with only in-frame sequences that have V and J called. A part of the clones is gone; compared with another copy, unresolved V genes explain less than half, and the rest is unexplained. For this sample the table gives 170,000 or so clones, of which 75% to 90% were detected only once. In total, the top ten clones hold less than 10% of the sample. Sequenced sample: peripheral blood. The receptors derive from a woman in her sixties or seventies with COVID-19, enrolled during active disease.

The chain carries TRBV5-5 and TRBJ2-7; a possible D gene is TRBD2 (6 bases). The CDR3 runs to 15 residues. CDR1 and CDR2 (germline): SGHKS, YYEKEE (reference sequence). The germline V and J ends were trimmed by 0 bases and 2 bases, with 12 bases remaining between them. CDR3 sequence reads: CASSLAPGRPYEQYF. In nucleotides, the CDR3 is TGTGCCAGCAGCTTGGCCCCCGGGAGACCCTACGAGCAGTACTTC.

V and J are TRBV7-2 and TRBJ1-2, with no clear D. The V end lost 8 bases, the J end lost 2 bases, and 12 bases lay between the germline ends. The CDR3 covers 13 residues. Germline V gives CDR1 SGHTA, CDR2 FQGNSA. DNA for the CDR3: TGTGCCAGCGGCTACAAGAACAACTATGGCTACACCTTC. Translation: CASGYKNNYGYTF.

The chain recombines TRBV28 with TRBJ1-2; D is unresolved. Germline assignment: CDR1 MDHEN and CDR2 SYDVKM. This CDR3 spans 14 amino acids. Trimming left V 7 bases short and J 4 bases short, with 16 bases between. The CDR3 spells CASTPSRAGYGYTF. The DNA for the CDR3 is TGTGCCAGCACCCCCTCACGGGCGGGCTATGGCTACACCTTC.

J is TRBJ1-6 and V is TRBV28; no definite D call. CDR1 and CDR2 (germline): MDHEN, SYDVKM. CDR3 length equals 15 residues. V shed 6 bases and J shed 0 bases, with 9 bases lying between them. The CDR3 spells CASRTHSSYNSPLHF. Here the CDR3 DNA reads TGTGCCAGCAGAACCCATAGCTCCTATAATTCACCCCTCCACTTT.

The chain is built from TRBV5-1 and TRBJ2-1, with TRBD2 as a possible D gene (5 bases). The V gene lost 2 bases and the J gene lost 0 bases, with 9 bases spanning the gap. The CDR3 loop spans 15 amino acids. The V gene's germline CDR1 is SGHRS and CDR2 YFSETQ. As DNA, the CDR3 is TGCGCCAGCAGCTTAGCGGAAAGCTCCTACAATGAGCAGTTCTTC. As protein: CASSLAESSYNEQFF.

The chain employs TRBV5-1 and TRBJ2-1; TRBD2 matches at 7 bases. The CDR3 spans 16 residues. Trimming took 2 bases from V and 7 from J; bases not matched to a gene: 12. Germline CDR1 and CDR2: SGHRS and YFSETQ. CDR3 sequence (DNA): TGCGCCAGCAGCTTCTCAGCGGGAAGTGGCGCTAATGAGCAGTTCTTC. It yields the protein CASSFSAGSGANEQFF.

The chain has TRBV13 and TRBJ2-7, with 8 bases matching TRBD1. The CDR3 runs to 16 residues. Per the germline V gene, CDR1 is PRHDT and CDR2 is FYEKMQ (reference sequence). Unmatched junction bases numbered 4, after V lost 0 bases and J lost 0 bases. The CDR3 loop reads CASSLGAGTGSYEQYF. CDR3 coding DNA: TGTGCCAGCAGCTTAGGGGCCGGGACAGGCTCCTACGAGCAGTACTTC.

The gene calls are TRBV5-8 and TRBJ2-2; TRBD1 is a possible D gene (7 bases). The germline gives CDR1 SGHTS, CDR2 YDEGEE. CDR3 length equals 18 residues. Trimming removed 1 base at V and 6 bases at J, with 22 bases between. The CDR3: CASSLKTGRISVAGELFF. The CDR3 coding sequence is TGTGCCAGCAGCTTGAAGACAGGGAGGATCTCGGTTGCCGGGGAGCTGTTTTTT.

Of note for this clone: Germline is not matched at one junction end, which may reflect a read error. The CDR3 DNA sequence: TGTGCCAGCAGCCTACCACCCCGGACAGGGGGCTTC. As protein: CASSLPPRTGGF. J is TRBJ2-7 and V is TRBV5-8, with TRBD1 matching 10 bases. This CDR3 is built from 12 residues. Germline CDR1 SGHTS, CDR2 YDEGEE.

The chain employs TRBV9 and TRBJ2-7, with D perhaps matching TRBD2 (5 bases). Germline lookup yields CDR1 SGDLS and CDR2 YYNGEE. Trimming stripped 0 bases from V and 2 bases from J, with 9 bases between. This CDR3 contains 14 residues. CDR3 protein: CASSVGETPYEQYF. The CDR3 DNA reads as TGTGCCAGCAGCGTAGGGGAGACCCCCTACGAGCAGTACTTC.

This chain joins TRBV28 and TRBJ2-3; D might be TRBD2 (5 bases). V was clipped by 5 bases and J by 5 bases, with 20 bases between them. The CDR3 has 16 residues. The germline V gene encodes CDR1 MDHEN and CDR2 SYDVKM. CDR3 amino acids: CASSDTGGGLRDTQYF. DNA for the CDR3: TGTGCCAGCAGTGACACTGGTGGCGGGTTAAGAGATACGCAGTATTTT.

The chain links TRBV18 to TRBJ2-2; weak D call: TRBD2 (6 bases). The CDR3 length is 16 residues. Germline assignment: CDR1 KGHSH and CDR2 LQKENI. Trimming removed 0 bases at V and 6 bases at J, with 14 bases between. DNA of the CDR3: TGTGCCAGCTCACCACCGTCGCGAAGGGACTCCGGGGAGCTGTTTTTT. This encodes CASSPPSRRDSGELFF.

This clone was detected only a few times. This rearrangement joins TRBV2 to TRBJ2-3; 7 nucleotides line up with TRBD1. The junction had 12 bases not matched to a gene; V was cut back by 7 bases and J by 2 bases. Per the germline V gene, CDR1 is SNHLY and CDR2 is FYNNEI. The CDR3 has 16 residues. The DNA for the CDR3 is TGTGCCAGCACCCGGGACAGTAACCCTTACACAGATACGCAGTATTTT. Translating it yields CASTRDSNPYTDTQYF.

The rearrangement uses TRBV2 and TRBJ2-5; weak D call: TRBD1 (5 bases). The germline gives CDR1 SNHLY, CDR2 FYNNEI. This CDR3 region has 15 residues. Trimming took 5 bases from V and 4 from J, leaving 17 bases between them. The CDR3 loop is CASSSLAGNLETQYF. CDR3 nucleotide sequence: TGTGCCAGCAGTTCCTTGGCAGGGAACCTAGAGACCCAGTACTTC.

The CDR3 DNA sequence: TGTGCCAGCAGCGTAGACGGGATGGGTGAAAAACTGTTTTTT. Translation: CASSVDGMGEKLFF. The V and J genes are TRBV9 and TRBJ1-4; unclear D gene. This CDR3 is built from 14 residues. Trimming cost V 0 bases and J 7 bases, with 10 bases left between them. The V gene's germline CDR1 is SGDLS and CDR2 YYNGEE.

The chain is built from TRBV7-2 and TRBJ1-1; D gene unclear. Germline V CDR1 and CDR2: SGHTA, FQGNSA. The CDR3 is 14 amino acids. The V end lost 1 base, the J end lost 5 bases, and 11 bases lay between the germline ends. The CDR3 DNA reads as TGTGCCAGCAGCTTAGTGGAGGGCGGGACTGAAGCTTTCTTT. As protein: CASSLVEGGTEAFF.